This T cell receptor beta chain comes out of a study of blood T cell repertoires in COVID-19. The CDR3 contains 17 residues. Germline loops: CDR1 SGHTA, CDR2 FQGNSA. V was shortened by 4 bases and J by 0 bases, with 16 bases between the two germline ends. Original handling: Reference gene primer amplification gave nucleated cell count estimates. Sequencing used immunoSEQ multiplex PCR; TCRdb keeps in-frame clones, though not all of them. V, J and clone size reflect that table, while D and trimming were determined from the DNA. The data hold around 92,000 clones, with 89% observed a single time. The chain joins TRBV7-2 to TRBJ2-1; D remains ambiguous. Sequences were obtained from peripheral blood. The TCR sequence derives from an elderly woman with active COVID-19. CDR3 region: CASSSTIGVGSYNEQFF. In DNA form, the CDR3 reads TGTGCCAGCAGCTCAACAATCGGAGTCGGCTCCTACAATGAGCAGTTCTTC.